These T cell receptor beta chains were read from a single sample in a study of OX40 agonist ivuxolimab in advanced cancers. Repertoires were generated with immunoSEQ multiplex PCR, while TCRdb's copy carries only in-frame clones and drops some. The data hold 66,000 or so clones, with approximately 77% observed a single time. This material consisted of CD4+ or CD8+ T cells sorted from blood, taken in a trial of the OX40 agonist ivuxolimab. These receptor sequences come from an adult with an advanced solid tumor such as melanoma, head and neck, liver or kidney cancer. CDR3s include the opening cysteine and the closing phenylalanine or tryptophan. D genes are given only for firm matches. The size of a clone is reported for some rows only, either as once, few or many, or as a class for expanded clones.

abundance,j_gene,v_gene,d_gene,CDR3nt,CDR3aa
NA,TRBJ1-2,TRBV4-3,NA,TGCGCCAGCAGCCAGAACCGGGCAGATGGCTACACCTTC,CASSQNRADGYTF
NA,TRBJ1-6,TRBV6-6,NA,TGTGCCAGCAGGTGGGACACATATAATTCACCCCTCCACTTT,CASRWDTYNSPLHF
NA,TRBJ2-5,TRBV29-1,TRBD2,TGCAGCGCCGAAGGAGGTACAGATCCAGCGGGAGGGCGTTGGGAGACCCAGTACTTC,CSAEGGTDPAGGRWETQYF
NA,TRBJ2-3,TRBV6-1,NA,TGTGCCAGCAGTGAAGTCGCCCTTTCGGATACGCAGTATTTT,CASSEVALSDTQYF
NA,TRBJ1-1,TRBV5-4,NA,TGTGCCAGCAGCCCGCCCGGTTACACTGAAGCTTTCTTT,CASSPPGYTEAFF
NA,TRBJ2-1,TRBV2,TRBD2,TGTGCCAGCAGCTGGACTAGCGATGAGCAGTTCTTC,CASSWTSDEQFF
NA,TRBJ1-2,TRBV29-1,NA,TGCAGCGTTGAGGCCCCCAGATTGCGAACTAACTATGGCTACACCTTC,CSVEAPRLRTNYGYTF
NA,TRBJ1-1,TRBV6-6,NA,TGTGCCACCCTATTCGACACCGAAGCTTTCTTT,CATLFDTEAFF
NA,TRBJ1-4,TRBV5-1,TRBD1,TGCGCCAGCAGCCCGGATGGACAGGCCGAAAAACTGTTTTTT,CASSPDGQAEKLFF
NA,TRBJ2-7,TRBV7-2,TRBD1,TGTGCTAGCAGCTTAGCGGGGACAGGGGAGGCCTACGAGCAGTACTTC,CASSLAGTGEAYEQYF
NA,TRBJ2-1,TRBV5-4,NA,TGTGCCAGCAGCTACGCTACCAATGAGCAGTTCTTC,CASSYATNEQFF
NA,TRBJ2-7,TRBV6-5,NA,TGTGCCAGCAGTATGACAGGATCCCACGGCGAGCAGTACTTC,CASSMTGSHGEQYF
NA,TRBJ1-5,TRBV6-5,TRBD1,TGTGCCAGCAGTAAGGGACAGGTGAGTAATCAGCCCCAGCATTTT,CASSKGQVSNQPQHF
NA,TRBJ1-3,TRBV5-1,NA,TGCGCCAGCAGGGGTGGTGGAAACACCATATATTTT,CASRGGGNTIYF
once,TRBJ2-5,TRBV7-9,TRBD1,TGTGCCAGCAGCCCCCGGACAGGGGGAACAGGGTGGGAGACCCAGTACTTC,CASSPRTGGTGWETQYF
NA,TRBJ2-3,TRBV9,TRBD2,TGTGCCAGCAGCCCAGGGAGGGGAGGGGACGGGGATACGCAGTATTTT,CASSPGRGGDGDTQYF
NA,TRBJ1-5,TRBV19,TRBD1,TGTGCCAGTAGCTCGACAGGGGGCTGGGGTCAGCCCCAGCATTTT,CASSSTGGWGQPQHF
NA,TRBJ1-6,TRBV5-4,TRBD1,TGTGCCAGCAGCTTGGACTACAGGGGTAATTCACCCCTCCACTTT,CASSLDYRGNSPLHF
NA,TRBJ1-2,TRBV2,NA,TGTGCCAGCAGTGAAACGGGCGGCTACACCTTC,CASSETGGYTF
NA,TRBJ1-1,TRBV18,TRBD1,TGTGCCAGCTCACCAAACCGGGACAGGGTCACTGAAGCTTTCTTT,CASSPNRDRVTEAFF
NA,TRBJ2-5,TRBV7-2,NA,TGTGCCAGCAGCTTAGGACTAGGGGGAGGGCCCCAAGAGACCCAGTACTTC,CASSLGLGGGPQETQYF
once,TRBJ1-2,TRBV27,NA,TGTGCCAGCAGCGTTGCCGGTGCGAGCTACACCTTC,CASSVAGASYTF
NA,TRBJ1-2,TRBV7-2,NA,TGTGCCAGCAGCACCTCCGGGGACACCTATGGCTACACCTTC,CASSTSGDTYGYTF
NA,TRBJ1-5,TRBV5-1,NA,TGCGCCAGCAGCTCAATCCCAGGGGTCAATCAGCCCCAGCATTTT,CASSSIPGVNQPQHF
NA,TRBJ2-3,TRBV5-1,NA,TGCGCCAGCAGCTTGGCTTGGGTGACCGATACGCAGTATTTT,CASSLAWVTDTQYF
NA,TRBJ2-3,TRBV5-1,NA,TGCGCCAGCAGCTTGGCCCGGCCTCCCACAGATACGCAGTATTTT,CASSLARPPTDTQYF
NA,TRBJ2-2,TRBV30,NA,TGTGCCTGGAGTGGAAACGCGAACACCGGGGAGCTGTTTTTT,CAWSGNANTGELFF
once,TRBJ2-2,TRBV10-1,TRBD1,TGCGCCAGCAGTGGACTTGGACAGGGCTTCGAGGGGGGCACCGGGGAGCTGTTTTTT,CASSGLGQGFEGGTGELFF
NA,TRBJ1-2,TRBV18,NA,TGTGCCAGCTCACAGACAGGTTACGGCTATGGCTACACCTTC,CASSQTGYGYGYTF
NA,TRBJ2-1,TRBV2,NA,TGTGCCAGCAGCCAGGACATCTCCTACAATGAGCAGTTCTTC,CASSQDISYNEQFF
NA,TRBJ2-7,TRBV7-9,TRBD2,TGTGCCAGCAGTTTTTCAGCGGGGAGCTACGAGCAGTACTTC,CASSFSAGSYEQYF
NA,TRBJ1-3,TRBV6-1,TRBD1,TGTGCCAGCAGTGACGGGACAGGTTTAGGAAACACCATATATTTT,CASSDGTGLGNTIYF
few,TRBJ1-1,TRBV18,NA,TGTGCCAGCTCTCCAGAGGGGTATCAAACTGAAGCTTTCTTT,CASSPEGYQTEAFF
NA,TRBJ2-2,TRBV4-2,NA,TGTGCCAGCAGCCAAGATGAAGGGGAGGCCGGGGAGCTGTTTTTT,CASSQDEGEAGELFF
NA,TRBJ2-5,TRBV11-1,NA,TGTGCCAGCAGCCCCCGGGACAAGAGGGAAGAGACCCAGTACTTC,CASSPRDKREETQYF
NA,TRBJ2-1,TRBV11-2,TRBD2,TGTGCCAGCAGCTCAGCGGTAGCGGGAGATTCCGAGCAGTTCTTC,CASSSAVAGDSEQFF
few,TRBJ2-1,TRBV6-1,NA,TGTGCCAGCAGTAAGGACTTGAACTACAATGAGCAGTTCTTC,CASSKDLNYNEQFF
NA,TRBJ2-1,TRBV2,NA,TGTGCCAGCAGTTTCTACAATGAGCAGTTCTTC,CASSFYNEQFF
NA,TRBJ1-2,TRBV2,TRBD1,TGTGCCAGCAAGATGACAGGGCCTAACTATGGCTACACCTTC,CASKMTGPNYGYTF
NA,TRBJ2-1,TRBV10-2,TRBD2,TGCGCCAGCAGTGTACTAGCGGTCTACAATGAGCAGTTCTTC,CASSVLAVYNEQFF
few,TRBJ2-6,TRBV19,NA,TGTGCCAGTAGTATGATAGCCTCTGGGGCCAACGTCCTGACTTTC,CASSMIASGANVLTF
many,TRBJ2-2,TRBV6-1,NA,TGTGCCAGCAGTGAGAGTTCAACCGGGGAGCTGTTTTTT,CASSESSTGELFF
few,TRBJ2-1,TRBV16,TRBD2,TGTGCCAGCAGCCAAGGGACTAGCGGCAATGAGCAGTTCTTC,CASSQGTSGNEQFF
NA,TRBJ2-1,TRBV5-4,NA,TGTGCCAGCAGCCTCTACTACAATGAGCAGTTCTTC,CASSLYYNEQFF
NA,TRBJ2-1,TRBV4-2,NA,TGTGCCAGCAGCCAATCTAACGGACCGCAGAATGAGCAGTTCTTC,CASSQSNGPQNEQFF
NA,TRBJ2-5,TRBV5-1,NA,TGCGCCAGCAGCTACGTGGACAGCAAGACCCAGTACTTC,CASSYVDSKTQYF
NA,TRBJ1-1,TRBV10-3,NA,TGTGCCATCACCCAGTCGGGCACCAACACTGAAGCTTTCTTT,CAITQSGTNTEAFF
many,TRBJ2-7,TRBV11-2,NA,TGTGCCAGCAGCTTAGATTCAGGGAGCGAGCAGTACTTC,CASSLDSGSEQYF
NA,TRBJ2-1,TRBV20-1,TRBD1,TGCAGTGCTAGGGGACAGGGGGAGTTCTTC,CSARGQGEFF
NA,TRBJ2-3,TRBV5-6,NA,TGTGCCAGCAGCTTGTGGGCTCCCACAGATACGCAGTATTTT,CASSLWAPTDTQYF
NA,TRBJ1-2,TRBV30,NA,TGTGCCTGGAGTATGGCGGGAGGCTACACCTTC,CAWSMAGGYTF
once,TRBJ1-5,TRBV7-9,NA,TGTGCCAGCAGCCTCCCGGCGGGTCAGCCCCAGCATTTT,CASSLPAGQPQHF
NA,TRBJ2-1,TRBV7-6,TRBD2,TGTGCCAGCAGCTTGGCTAGCGGTTACAATGAGCAGTTCTTC,CASSLASGYNEQFF
once,TRBJ2-3,TRBV2,TRBD1,TGTGCCAGCAGTGAAAGACAGGGGGACACAGATACGCAGTATTTT,CASSERQGDTDTQYF